This entry is about one TCR beta chain. Its antigen is unidentified. Assay: immunoSEQ multiplex PCR; the TCRdb copy retains only in-frame clones and omits some. The sample includes 110,000 or so clones, about 63% of them seen just once. The CDR3 is 17 amino acids. Germline V gene lookup returns CDR1 SGHDN and CDR2 FVKESK. The J segment lost 6 bases and the V segment lost 1 base, leaving 12 bases of the junction unmatched. The data derive from a study of shared clonotypes between healthy human individuals. About the study: Donors had three CD4 naive, three CD4 memory, two CD8 naive and one CD8 memory plate apiece. Findings of the study overall: Across four donors, naive CD4 shared around 5%, naive CD8 more than 3%, memory CD4 roughly 2.5%, memory CD8 about 0.4%. The genetic and exposure-history diversity represented was limited by few donors.

Sequencing was performed on memory CD8+ T cells sorted from blood. The sample's subset: CD45RO+ cells pooled with CCR7-negative TemRA cells. This TCR was sampled from a woman under 40 in good health. This chain uses TRBV14 with TRBJ2-3, with 8 bases fitting TRBD2. The CDR3: CASSQGLVRGRRDTQYF. DNA for the CDR3: TGTGCCAGCAGCCAAGGTCTGGTGCGCGGGAGGCGGGATACGCAGTATTTT.